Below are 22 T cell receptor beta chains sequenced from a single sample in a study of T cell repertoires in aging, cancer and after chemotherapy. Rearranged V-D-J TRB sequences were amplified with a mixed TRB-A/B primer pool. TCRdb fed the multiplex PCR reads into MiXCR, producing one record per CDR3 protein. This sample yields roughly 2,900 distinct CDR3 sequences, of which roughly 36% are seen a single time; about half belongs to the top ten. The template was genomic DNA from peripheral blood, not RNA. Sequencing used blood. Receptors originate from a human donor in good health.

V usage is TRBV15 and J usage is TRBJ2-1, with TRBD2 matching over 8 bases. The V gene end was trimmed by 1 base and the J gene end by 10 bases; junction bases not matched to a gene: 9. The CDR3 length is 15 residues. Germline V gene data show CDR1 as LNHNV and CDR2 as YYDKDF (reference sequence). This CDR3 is CATSRGGSGGEEQFF. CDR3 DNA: TGTGCCACCAGCAGAGGGGGGTCGGGGGGGGAGGAGCAGTTCTTC.

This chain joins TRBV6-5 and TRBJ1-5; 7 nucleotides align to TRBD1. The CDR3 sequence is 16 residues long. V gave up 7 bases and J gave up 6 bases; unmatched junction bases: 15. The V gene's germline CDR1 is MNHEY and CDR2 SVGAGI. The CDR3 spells CASMGDRAGWSQPQHF. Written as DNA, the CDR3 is TGTGCCAGCATGGGAGACAGGGCGGGTTGGAGTCAGCCCCAGCATTTT.

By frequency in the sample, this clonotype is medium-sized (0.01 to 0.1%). As DNA, the CDR3 is TGCAGCGTCTTAGACAGGGGTGGTAATTCACCCCTCCACTTT. As protein: CSVLDRGGNSPLHF. V is TRBV29-1 and J is TRBJ1-6; 8 bases map to TRBD1. After removal of 6 bases from V and 6 bases from J, the junction contained 7 bases not matched to a gene. Germline V gene lookup returns CDR1 SQVTM and CDR2 ANQGSEA. There are 14 residues in the CDR3.

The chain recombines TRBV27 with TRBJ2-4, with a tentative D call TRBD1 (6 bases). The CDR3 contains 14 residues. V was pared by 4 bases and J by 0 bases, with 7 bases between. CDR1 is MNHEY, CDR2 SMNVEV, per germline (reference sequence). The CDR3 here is CASSWDTAKNIQYF. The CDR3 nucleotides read TGTGCCAGCAGTTGGGACACAGCCAAAAACATTCAGTACTTC.

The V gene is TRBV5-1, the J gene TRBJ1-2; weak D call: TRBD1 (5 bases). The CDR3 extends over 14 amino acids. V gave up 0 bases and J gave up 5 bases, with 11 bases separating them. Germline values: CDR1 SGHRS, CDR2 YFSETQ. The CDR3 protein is CASSLGRQGYGYTF. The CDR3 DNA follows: TGCGCCAGCAGCTTGGGAAGGCAGGGATATGGCTACACCTTC.

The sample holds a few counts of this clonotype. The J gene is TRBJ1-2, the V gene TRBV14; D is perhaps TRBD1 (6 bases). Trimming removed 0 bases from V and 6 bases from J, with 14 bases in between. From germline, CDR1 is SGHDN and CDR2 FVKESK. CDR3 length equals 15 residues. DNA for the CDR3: TGTGCCAGCAGCCAAGAATGGGGGCTAAGAGATGGCTACACCTTC. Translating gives CASSQEWGLRDGYTF.

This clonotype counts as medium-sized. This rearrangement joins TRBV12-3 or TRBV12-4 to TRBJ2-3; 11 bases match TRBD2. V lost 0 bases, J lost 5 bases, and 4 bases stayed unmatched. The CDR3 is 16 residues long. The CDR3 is CASSLAQTSGEDTQYF. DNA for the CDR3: TGTGCCAGCAGTTTAGCGCAGACTAGCGGGGAAGATACGCAGTATTTT.

The CDR3, as DNA: TGCGCCAGCAGCTTCGGGGCTGGAAACACCATATATTTT. As protein: CASSFGAGNTIYF. This chain joins TRBV5-1 and TRBJ1-3; the D is unclear. In germline, CDR1 is SGHRS, CDR2 YFSETQ. The CDR3 has 13 residues. The V and J ends lost 2 bases and 2 bases respectively, with 5 bases between them.

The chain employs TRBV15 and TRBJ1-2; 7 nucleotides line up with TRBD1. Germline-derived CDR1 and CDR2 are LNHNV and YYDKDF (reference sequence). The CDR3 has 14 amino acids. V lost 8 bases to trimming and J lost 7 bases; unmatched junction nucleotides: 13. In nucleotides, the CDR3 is TGTGCCACCTCGACGGCAGGGGGAGTCGGTGGCTACACCTTC. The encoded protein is CATSTAGGVGGYTF.

The CDR3 DNA reads as TGCGCCAGCAGCACCAGCGGGACGCAGCACACTGAAGCTTTCTTT. Its translation is CASSTSGTQHTEAFF. The chain carries TRBV5-1 and TRBJ1-1; a possible D gene is TRBD1 (5 bases). The CDR3 runs 15 residues. Per the germline V gene, CDR1 is SGHRS and CDR2 is YFSETQ. The V end was cut by 4 bases, the J end by 3 bases, with 16 bases between.

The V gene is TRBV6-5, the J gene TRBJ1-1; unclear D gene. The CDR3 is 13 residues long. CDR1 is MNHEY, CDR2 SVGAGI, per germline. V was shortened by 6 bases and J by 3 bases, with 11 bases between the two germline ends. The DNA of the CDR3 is TGTGCCAGCAGCACCATTTTCGACACTGAAGCTTTCTTT. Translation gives CASSTIFDTEAFF.

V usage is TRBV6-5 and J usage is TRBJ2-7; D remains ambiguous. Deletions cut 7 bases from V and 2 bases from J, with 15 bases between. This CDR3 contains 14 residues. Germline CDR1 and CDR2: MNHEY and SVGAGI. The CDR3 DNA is TGTGCCAGCACCAACACCGGGTCTCCCTACGAGCAGTACTTC. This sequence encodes CASTNTGSPYEQYF.

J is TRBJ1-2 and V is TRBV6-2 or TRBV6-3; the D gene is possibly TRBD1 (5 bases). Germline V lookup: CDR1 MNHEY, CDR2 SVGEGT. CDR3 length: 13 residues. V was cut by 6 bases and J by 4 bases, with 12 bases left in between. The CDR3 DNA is TGTGCCAGCAGCAAGACAGTCCCCTATGGCTACACCTTC. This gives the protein CASSKTVPYGYTF.

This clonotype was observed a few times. The CDR3 is CASSLAGRNGYTF. CDR3 bases: TGTGCCAGCAGTTTAGCCGGCCGGAATGGCTACACCTTC. The chain joins TRBV12-3 or TRBV12-4 to TRBJ1-2, with D uncertain. There are 13 residues in the CDR3. V was pared by 0 bases and J by 6 bases, with 8 bases between.

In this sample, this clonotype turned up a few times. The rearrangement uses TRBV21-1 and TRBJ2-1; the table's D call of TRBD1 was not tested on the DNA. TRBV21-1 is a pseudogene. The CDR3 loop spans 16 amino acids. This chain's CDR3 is CASSISREFSYNEQFF. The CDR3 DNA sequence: TGTGCCAGCAGCATTTCCAGGGAGTTCTCCTACAATGAGCAGTTCTTC.

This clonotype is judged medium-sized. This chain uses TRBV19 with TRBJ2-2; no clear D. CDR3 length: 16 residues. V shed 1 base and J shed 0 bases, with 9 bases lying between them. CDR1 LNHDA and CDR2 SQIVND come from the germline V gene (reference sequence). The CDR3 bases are TGTGCCAGTAGTATAGTTCCGGGCGCGAACACCGGGGAGCTGTTTTTT. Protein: CASSIVPGANTGELFF.

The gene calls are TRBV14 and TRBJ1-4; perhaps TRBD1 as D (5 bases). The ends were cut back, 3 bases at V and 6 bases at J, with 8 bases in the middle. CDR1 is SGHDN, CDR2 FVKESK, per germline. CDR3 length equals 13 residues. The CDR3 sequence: CASSQGVYEKLFF. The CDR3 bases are TGTGCCAGCAGCCAGGGGGTGTATGAAAAACTGTTTTTT.

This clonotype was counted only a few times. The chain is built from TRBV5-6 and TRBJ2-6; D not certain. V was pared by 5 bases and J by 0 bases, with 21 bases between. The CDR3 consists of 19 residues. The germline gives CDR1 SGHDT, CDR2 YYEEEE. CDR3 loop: CASSATGNRDLSGANVLTF. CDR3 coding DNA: TGTGCCAGCAGTGCAACCGGCAACAGAGACCTCTCTGGGGCCAACGTCCTGACTTTC.

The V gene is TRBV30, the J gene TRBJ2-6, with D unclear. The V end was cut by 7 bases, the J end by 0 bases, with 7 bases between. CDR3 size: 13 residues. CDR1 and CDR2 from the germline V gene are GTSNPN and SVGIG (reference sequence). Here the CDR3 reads CASSPSGANVLTF. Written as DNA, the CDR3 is TGTGCCTCCTCTCCCTCTGGGGCCAACGTCCTGACTTTC.

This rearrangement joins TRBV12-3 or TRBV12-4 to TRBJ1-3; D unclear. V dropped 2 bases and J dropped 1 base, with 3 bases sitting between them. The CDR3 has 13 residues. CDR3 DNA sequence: TGTGCCAGCAGTTTACGATCTGGAAACACCATATATTTT. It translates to CASSLRSGNTIYF.

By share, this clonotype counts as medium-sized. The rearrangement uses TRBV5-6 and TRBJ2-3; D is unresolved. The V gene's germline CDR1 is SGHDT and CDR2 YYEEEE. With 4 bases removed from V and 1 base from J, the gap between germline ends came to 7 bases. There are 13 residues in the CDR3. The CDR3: CASSPMGTDTQYF. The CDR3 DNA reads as TGTGCCAGCAGCCCTATGGGCACAGATACGCAGTATTTT.

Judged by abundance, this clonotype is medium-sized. The CDR3 nucleotides read TGCAGCGTTGAGGGGGGGGACACTGAAGCTTTCTTT. Its translation is CSVEGGDTEAFF. V gene TRBV29-1 combines with J gene TRBJ1-1; D possibly corresponds to TRBD1 (5 bases). The V end lost 3 bases, the J end lost 3 bases, and 8 bases lay between the germline ends. The CDR3 is made up of 12 amino acids. CDR1 and CDR2 from the germline V gene are SQVTM and ANQGSEA.